The rows below give T cell receptor beta chains drawn from one sample of a study of blood T cell repertoires in COVID-19. TCRdb's table, derived via immunoSEQ multiplex PCR, lists solely in-frame clones and lacks some. The sample comprises 60,000 to 70,000 clones, 80% to 90% of which are singletons, and roughly 1.4% rests with the top ten. Specimen: peripheral blood. The receptors here all came from a woman aged 55-70 years with acute or convalescent COVID-19. CDR3s include the opening cysteine and the closing phenylalanine or tryptophan. A D gene is named only where the DNA matches it firmly. Clone size is shown for a subset of rows, as once, few, many or a class of expanded clone.

-	TRBV4-2	-	TRBJ1-4	CASSQAKGGSEKLFF	TGTGCCAGCAGCCAAGCGAAGGGTGGGAGTGAAAAACTGTTTTTT
-	TRBV5-1	TRBD2	TRBJ2-5	CASSLVGSSGAQETQYF	TGCGCCAGCAGCTTGGTAGGGTCTAGCGGGGCACAAGAGACCCAGTACTTC
-	TRBV6-5	-	TRBJ1-4	CASRVDSFPEKLFF	TGTGCCAGCAGAGTTGACAGCTTCCCCGAAAAACTGTTTTTT
-	TRBV6-2/TRBV6-3	TRBD1	TRBJ1-6	CASSRNRGLGSPLHF	TGTGCCAGCAGTCGTAACAGGGGGCTGGGTTCACCCCTCCACTTT
once	TRBV11-2	-	TRBJ2-2	CASSLVGAENTGELFF	TGTGCCAGCAGCTTAGTTGGGGCAGAGAACACCGGGGAGCTGTTTTTT
-	TRBV6-5	-	TRBJ1-5	CASSWTAYSNQPQHF	TGTGCCAGCAGTTGGACAGCTTATAGCAATCAGCCCCAGCATTTT
-	TRBV21-1	-	TRBJ2-1	CASSPRLAGNEQFF	TGTGCCAGCAGCCCCCGACTAGCGGGCAATGAGCAGTTCTTC
-	TRBV7-2	-	TRBJ2-7	CASSLSVYQSTYEQYF	TGTGCCAGCAGCTTATCTGTCTACCAATCAACCTACGAGCAGTACTTC
-	TRBV2	-	TRBJ2-1	CASIDSPLNNEQFF	TGTGCCAGTATAGATTCCCCGCTGAACAATGAGCAGTTCTTC
-	TRBV19	TRBD1	TRBJ1-2	CASSQQGVAVYGYTF	TGTGCCAGTAGCCAACAGGGGGTAGCAGTCTATGGCTACACCTTC
-	TRBV30	TRBD2	TRBJ2-5	CAWSTGGPGRKTQYF	TGTGCCTGGAGTACGGGAGGTCCAGGGCGAAAGACCCAGTACTTC
-	TRBV19	TRBD1	TRBJ1-2	CASSTTGGWGYGYTF	TGTGCCAGTAGTACTACAGGGGGCTGGGGCTATGGCTACACCTTC
-	TRBV30	-	TRBJ1-6	CAWRGAVVYNSPLHF	TGTGCCTGGAGGGGGGCGGTGGTGTATAATTCACCCCTCCACTTT
-	TRBV5-1	TRBD1	TRBJ1-2	CASSSGGGDYGYTF	TGCGCCAGCAGTTCAGGGGGCGGCGACTATGGCTACACCTTC
few	TRBV9	-	TRBJ1-1	CASSVAGRAGRAFF	TGTGCCAGCAGCGTAGCGGGTAGGGCGGGCCGAGCTTTCTTT
-	TRBV9	TRBD1	TRBJ1-5	CASSATGQGGEPQHF	TGTGCCAGCAGCGCCACTGGACAGGGTGGGGAGCCCCAGCATTTT
-	TRBV19	TRBD1	TRBJ1-4	CASSPDGTGYEKLFF	TGTGCCAGTAGTCCCGATGGGACAGGTTACGAAAAACTGTTTTTT
-	TRBV5-1	TRBD1	TRBJ1-2	CASSRGTEIYGYTF	TGCGCCAGCAGCCGCGGGACAGAAATCTATGGCTACACCTTC
few	TRBV6-5	-	TRBJ1-5	CASSRGNTNQPQHF	TGTGCCAGCAGTAGGGGAAATACCAATCAGCCCCAGCATTTT
-	TRBV10-3	-	TRBJ2-7	CAISKTDGRDEQYF	TGTGCCATCAGTAAAACAGATGGGCGGGACGAGCAGTACTTC
-	TRBV14	TRBD2	TRBJ2-7	CASSRSSGRAYEQYF	TGTGCCAGCAGCCGTTCTAGCGGGAGAGCCTACGAGCAGTACTTC
few	TRBV5-4	TRBD1	TRBJ1-1	CASRQDRVFEAFF	TGTGCCAGCAGACAGGACAGGGTGTTCGAAGCTTTCTTT
-	TRBV5-5	-	TRBJ1-1	CASSLGAGNTEAFF	TGTGCCAGCAGCTTGGGGGCAGGGAACACTGAAGCTTTCTTT
once	TRBV5-1	-	TRBJ1-4	CASSLAPGREYEKLFF	TGCGCCAGCAGCTTGGCCCCGGGGAGGGAGTACGAAAAACTGTTTTTT
-	TRBV5-1	TRBD1	TRBJ2-7	CASSLTGQTYEQYF	TGCGCCAGCAGCTTGACGGGACAGACCTACGAGCAGTACTTC
-	TRBV7-2	TRBD1	TRBJ1-6	CASSTYGQGASPPLHF	TGTGCCAGCAGCACCTACGGACAGGGGGCGTCCCCCCCCCTCCACTTT
-	TRBV4-2	TRBD2	TRBJ2-1	CASSQGPASGAFSSYNEQFF	TGTGCCAGCAGCCAAGGTCCGGCTAGCGGGGCCTTCAGCTCCTACAATGAGCAGTTCTTC
-	TRBV6-6	-	TRBJ1-1	CASSYSEGNTEAFF	TGTGCCAGCAGTTACTCAGAGGGGAACACTGAAGCTTTCTTT
-	TRBV15	-	TRBJ1-3	CATSRTSTGRSGNTIYF	TGTGCCACCAGCAGAACCTCTACAGGCCGCTCTGGAAACACCATATATTTT
-	TRBV29-1	TRBD1	TRBJ2-7	CSVNTGTGASAEQYF	TGCAGCGTCAATACCGGGACAGGGGCATCCGCCGAGCAGTACTTC
-	TRBV11-1	-	TRBJ1-1	CASSFGQQSEAFF	TGTGCCAGCAGCTTTGGACAGCAAAGTGAAGCTTTCTTT
-	TRBV7-2	TRBD2	TRBJ2-5	CASSRAASGGVQETQYF	TGTGCCAGCAGTCGCGCCGCAAGCGGGGGGGTACAAGAGACCCAGTACTTC
-	TRBV5-1	TRBD2	TRBJ2-3	CASSWEEIAGGTDTQYF	TGCGCCAGCAGCTGGGAAGAAATAGCGGGGGGCACAGATACGCAGTATTTT
-	TRBV6-1	TRBD2	TRBJ2-1	CASSEERGMNNEQFF	TGTGCCAGCAGTGAAGAGCGGGGGATGAACAATGAGCAGTTCTTC
-	TRBV7-9	-	TRBJ1-1	CASSLDIVQRNTEAFF	TGTGCCAGCAGCTTAGATATTGTGCAGCGGAACACTGAAGCTTTCTTT
-	TRBV4-2	-	TRBJ2-7	CASSQEQEQGWKQYF	TGTGCCAGCAGCCAAGAACAGGAACAGGGTTGGAAGCAGTACTTC
once	TRBV6-5	-	TRBJ1-2	CASSYGDQGLNYGYTF	TGTGCCAGCAGTTACGGCGACCAGGGTCTAAACTATGGCTACACCTTC
-	TRBV9	TRBD2	TRBJ2-7	CASSVAGGTDEQYF	TGTGCCAGCAGCGTAGCCGGGGGGACGGACGAGCAGTACTTC
-	TRBV28	-	TRBJ1-2	CASSLGGYGYTF	TGTGCCAGCAGTTTGGGGGGTTATGGCTACACCTTC
-	TRBV4-2	TRBD2	TRBJ2-1	CASSQGGAGNEQFF	TGTGCCAGCAGCCAAGGGGGAGCGGGGAATGAGCAGTTCTTC
-	TRBV2	-	TRBJ1-2	CASSEIGGVGVNYGYTF	TGTGCCAGCAGTGAAATAGGAGGGGTAGGGGTTAACTATGGCTACACCTTC
-	TRBV25-1	TRBD1	TRBJ1-2	CASSDPQGDDTF	TGTGCCAGCAGTGACCCACAGGGGGACGACACCTTC
few	TRBV13	TRBD2	TRBJ2-7	CASSLGLAGANEQYF	TGTGCCAGCAGCTTAGGCCTAGCGGGGGCCAACGAGCAGTACTTC
few	TRBV24-1	-	TRBJ2-2	CATGTWKNGELFF	TGTGCCACTGGGACTTGGAAGAACGGGGAGCTGTTTTTT
-	TRBV7-2	TRBD1	TRBJ1-2	CASSLYRRQGASSGYTF	TGTGCCAGCAGCTTATACCGAAGACAGGGGGCTAGTTCTGGCTACACCTTC
-	TRBV12-3/TRBV12-4	-	TRBJ1-1	CASSFNQATEAFF	TGTGCCAGCAGTTTTAACCAAGCCACTGAAGCTTTCTTT
-	TRBV7-9	TRBD2	TRBJ2-1	CASSSRLAGRNEQFF	TGTGCCAGCAGCTCGAGGCTAGCGGGGCGGAATGAGCAGTTCTTC
-	TRBV23-1	-	TRBJ1-6	CASSQHFKQEPSGRSPLHF	TGCGCCAGCAGTCAACATTTTAAACAGGAACCATCTGGACGGTCACCCCTCCACTTT
-	TRBV29-1	TRBD1	TRBJ1-1	CSYQGAIGTEAFF	TGCAGCTACCAGGGGGCCATCGGCACTGAAGCTTTCTTT
-	TRBV7-3	-	TRBJ1-1	CASSPWGGNTEAFF	TGTGCCAGCAGCCCCTGGGGGGGGAACACTGAAGCTTTCTTT
-	TRBV9	TRBD2	TRBJ2-3	CASSVDSGSGDTQYF	TGTGCCAGCAGCGTAGATAGCGGGAGTGGAGATACGCAGTATTTT
few	TRBV9	TRBD1	TRBJ1-1	CASSKGYQGGTEAFF	TGTGCCAGCAGCAAAGGGTACCAGGGGGGTACTGAAGCTTTCTTT
once	TRBV5-1	-	TRBJ1-6	CASSLFSGQINSPLHF	TGCGCCAGCAGCTTATTTAGTGGACAGATTAATTCACCCCTCCACTTT